This T cell receptor (beta chain) was sequenced for a study of cytomegalovirus exposure and HLA in healthy donors. Overall study results and limits: The authors enumerated over 150 TCR beta chains as linked to cytomegalovirus. Sequencing likely caused a cluster of highly shared sequence variants. Most sequenced TCRs were rare (though some public TCRs occurred in many donors).

Vbeta (60) and Jbeta (13) primers were used in the PCR. Clones were sequenced by immunoSEQ multiplex PCR, and TCRdb holds only the in-frame ones, with some missing. The sample has approximately 150,000 clones, roughly 63% seen once; the top ten hold roughly 6.8%. Details on this clone: Its antigen is unknown.

The origin of this receptor is a woman aged 55-69 years in good health and CMV-seropositive. The sequencing input was PBMCs.

CDR3 DNA sequence: TGTGCCAGTAGTATAGCGGACAGGGGCTACGAGCAGTACTTC. It is translated as CASSIADRGYEQYF. The chain joins TRBV19 to TRBJ2-7, with TRBD1 matching 9 bases. V was clipped by 1 base and J by 3 bases; unmatched bases: 1. Germline CDR1 and CDR2: LNHDA and SQIVND (reference sequence). There are 14 residues in the CDR3.